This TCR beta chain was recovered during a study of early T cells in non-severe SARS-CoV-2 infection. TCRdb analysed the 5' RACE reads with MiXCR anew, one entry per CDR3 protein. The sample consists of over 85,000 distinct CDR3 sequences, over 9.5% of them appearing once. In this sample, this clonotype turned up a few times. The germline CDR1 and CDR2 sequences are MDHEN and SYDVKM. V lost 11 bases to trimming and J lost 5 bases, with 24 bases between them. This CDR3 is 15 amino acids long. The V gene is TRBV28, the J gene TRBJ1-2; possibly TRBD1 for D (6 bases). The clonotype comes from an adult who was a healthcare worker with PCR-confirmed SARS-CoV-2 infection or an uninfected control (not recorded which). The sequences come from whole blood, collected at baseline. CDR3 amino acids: CAAHRKLGQQYGYTF. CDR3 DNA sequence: TGTGCCGCCCACCGCAAATTAGGACAGCAGTATGGCTACACCTTC.